This TCR beta chain was captured by sequencing in a study of siplizumab effects on memory and regulatory T cells (dated by TCRdb to about 2019). For context, the study as a whole: The effect of the anti-CD2 antibody siplizumab on alloreactive T-cell subsets was examined in allogeneic mixed lymphocyte reactions constructed from human PBMCs. Findings and caveats that apply to the study as a whole: The suppressive function of proliferating Tregs from siplizumab cultures was not functionally confirmed. Because sequences at frequencies below about 10^-5 were poorly captured, only a minor fraction of alloreactive clones could be mapped back to unstimulated subsets. About 80-96% of proliferating CD4+ or CD8+ clones could not be given a naive or memory phenotype. Siplizumab significantly reduced the cumulative frequency of alloreactive sequences traceable to unstimulated CD4+ memory T cells. Unstimulated naive T cells appeared more diverse than memory T cells, and naive cells seemed to contribute substantially to the alloresponse. Among mappable alloreactive CD4+ clones, the Treg-derived fraction averaged approximately 69% with siplizumab versus about 25% in control reactions.

TCRbeta CDR3 sequencing was performed on sorted unstimulated T cells and on proliferating T cells recovered from mixed lymphocyte reactions. Fresh whole blood from nine to eleven HLA-typed healthy donors was used to isolate PBMCs. To map where alloreactive clones came from, CD4+ regulatory T cells in the unstimulated state were FACS-sorted. Notes on this clone: Its target antigen remains unknown. No base-level quality is on record; no much larger clone is a single base apart.

The library was built by means of the immunoSEQ multiplex PCR assay. The deep sequencing platform assayed about 10^5 TCR templates per sample. Genomic DNA extracted from sorted T cells was used for TCRbeta CDR3 sequencing. Concerning the study's data processing: The R programming language was used for the clonal analysis of the TCRbeta CDR3 data. Comparing unstimulated samples against CFSE-low samples taken after the reaction was how alloreactive CD4+ and CD8+ clones were defined. Regulatory or non-regulatory origin of alloreactive CD4+ clones was assigned by matching sequences to the sorted unstimulated Treg and non-Treg repertoires. This immuneACCESS table, as held by TCRdb, lists in-frame sequences with V and J called but not all clones. Of the missing ones, under half trace to an unresolved V gene in checked studies; the others have no known cause. V, J and clone size are taken as reported in that table, and D and trimming were inferred from the DNA itself. This sample holds some 70,000 clones; approximately 88% were observed only once. The ten largest account for roughly 1.7% of the sample.

Taken from cysteine to phenylalanine, the CDR3 has 15 residues. The DNA shown is the 45-base CDR3, in frame from base 1. CDR1 and CDR2 (KGHSH, LQKENI) derive from the germline V gene. Between the V and J ends, shortened by 0 bases and 2 bases respectively, the junction contains 5 bases. The source is a human donor in good health. The chain couples TRBV18 to TRBJ2-6; the D gene is unclear. The sequenced sample was Tregs sorted from blood. The CDR3 protein sequence reads: CASSPPRTGANVLTF. The nucleotides read TGTGCCAGCTCACCACCACGGACTGGGGCCAACGTCCTGACTTTC.